Listed here are 8 T cell receptor beta chains from one sample, sequenced in a study of cytomegalovirus exposure and HLA in healthy donors. The PCR ran on 60 Vbeta and 13 Jbeta primers. Measured with immunoSEQ multiplex PCR; TCRdb has only the in-frame clones, and not every one. This table has approximately 180,000 clones, more than 80% appearing once. Input material: PBMCs. Receptors originate from a young woman in good health and CMV-seropositive.

This sequence joins TRBV10-1 and TRBJ1-2; D unresolved. V was clipped by 7 bases and J by 5 bases, with 20 bases between them. Per germline, CDR1 WNHNN and CDR2 SYGVQD (reference sequence). The CDR3 runs 15 residues. The CDR3 DNA reads TGCGCCAGCATTCGGACGGGAGTACCCTCGTATGGCTACACCTTC. Protein sequence: CASIRTGVPSYGYTF.

This chain connects TRBV27 to TRBJ2-3; D is undetermined. The V gene's germline CDR1 is MNHEY and CDR2 SMNVEV (reference sequence). This CDR3 has 15 residues. Trimming stripped 3 bases from V and 5 bases from J, with 15 bases between. The CDR3 DNA reads TGTGCCAGCAGTTTCTCGAGACCCTGGAGAGATACGCAGTATTTT. Its translation: CASSFSRPWRDTQYF.

The chain is built from TRBV30 and TRBJ1-5, with TRBD1 as a possible D gene (6 bases). V gave up 3 bases and J gave up 7 bases, with 13 bases separating them. Germline V gene sequence: CDR1 GTSNPN, CDR2 SVGIG (reference sequence). The CDR3 runs 13 residues. For the CDR3, the DNA is TGTGCCTGGAGCCAGGGGCAGGAGCAGCCCCAGCATTTT. Amino acids: CAWSQGQEQPQHF.

The rearrangement links TRBV7-2 to TRBJ2-3; 10 bases align to TRBD2. Per the germline V gene, CDR1 is SGHTA and CDR2 is FQGNSA. V trimming: 2 bases; J trimming: 5 bases; junction bases outside the gene matches: 10. The CDR3 consists of 17 residues. The CDR3 bases are TGTGCCAGCAGCTTATTCCCCGGACTAGCGGCTTTAGATACGCAGTATTTT. This sequence encodes CASSLFPGLAALDTQYF.

This chain uses TRBV5-6 with TRBJ1-2; a weak D match, TRBD1 (5 bases). The CDR3 length is 12 residues. Germline V gene sequence: CDR1 SGHDT, CDR2 YYEEEE. V was pared by 2 bases and J by 3 bases, with 5 bases between. CDR3 loop: CASSLGDYGYTF. CDR3 bases: TGTGCCAGCAGCTTAGGGGACTATGGCTACACCTTC.

This rearrangement joins TRBV19 to TRBJ1-5, with 8 positions matching TRBD1. The V and J ends lost 1 base and 6 bases, in that order; junction bases with no gene match: 5. CDR3 length equals 15 residues. Germline V CDR1 and CDR2: LNHDA, SQIVND (reference sequence). The CDR3 sequence: CASSIVGQGGQPQHF. The CDR3 region has the DNA TGTGCCAGTAGTATAGTTGGACAGGGCGGTCAGCCCCAGCATTTT.

The J gene is TRBJ2-7, the V gene TRBV19; TRBD2 aligns across 8 bases. Trimming removed 5 bases from V and 0 bases from J; junction bases left unmatched: 3. CDR3 length equals 14 residues. Germline CDR1 reads LNHDA; CDR2 reads SQIVND (reference sequence). The CDR3 DNA sequence: TGTGCCAGTAGTCTCGGGGGGGCCTCCTACGAGCAGTACTTC. It encodes CASSLGGASYEQYF.

The chain uses TRBV18 and TRBJ2-2, with D uncertain. Germline V CDR1 and CDR2: KGHSH, LQKENI. Trimming removed 5 bases from V and 6 bases from J, with 7 bases in between. This CDR3 is 12 amino acids long. The CDR3 sequence: CASSTFSGELFF. The CDR3 bases are TGTGCCAGCTCAACATTCTCCGGGGAGCTGTTTTTT. Combining the CDR3 with reference TRBV18 and TRBJ2-2 gives the whole variable domain NAGVMQNPRHLVRRRGQEARLRCSPMKGHSHVYWYRQLPEEGLKFMVYLQKENIIDESGMPKERFSAEFPKEGPSILRIQQVVRGDSAAYFCASSTFSGELFFGEGSRLTVL.